Each of the 27 T cell receptor beta chains below was sequenced from the same sample in a study of blood T cell repertoires in COVID-19. Generated by immunoSEQ multiplex PCR, the TCRdb table keeps only in-frame clones and is missing some. Of roughly 290,000 clones detected, 80% to 95% appear once; the ten largest clones hold about 7%. Sequenced material: peripheral blood. Source of these receptors: a woman in her twenties or thirties with COVID-19, enrolled during active disease.

The chain joins TRBV7-2 to TRBJ1-6; TRBD1 is a possible D gene (6 bases). The CDR3 loop spans 16 amino acids. Trimming stripped 5 bases from V and 7 bases from J, with 18 bases between. CDR1 SGHTA and CDR2 FQGNSA come from the germline V gene. The CDR3 sequence: CASSRDTHGRNSPLHF. The CDR3 bases are TGTGCCAGCAGCCGGGACACGCATGGAAGGAATTCACCCCTCCACTTT.

The rearrangement links TRBV9 to TRBJ2-7; 7 bases fit TRBD1. Germline CDR1 SGDLS, CDR2 YYNGEE. Trimming at V came to 3 bases and at J to 0 bases, leaving 6 bases not matched to a gene. This CDR3 has 15 residues. DNA of the CDR3: TGTGCCAGCAGCGCTTACGGGACAGTCTCCTACGAGCAGTACTTC. Translated, it gives CASSAYGTVSYEQYF. The full variable domain, with the rest looked up from reference TRBV9 and TRBJ2-7, is DSGVTQTPKHLITATGQRVTLRCSPRSGDLSVYWYQQSLDQGLQFLIQYYNGEERAKGNILERFSAQQFPDLHSELNLSSLELGDSALYFCASSAYGTVSYEQYFGPGTRLTVT.

This chain links TRBV5-1 with TRBJ1-4; weak D call: TRBD1 (5 bases). In germline, CDR1 is SGHRS, CDR2 YFSETQ. The CDR3 consists of 13 residues. Trimming shortened V by 2 bases and J by 7 bases, and 9 bases separated the two germline ends. The CDR3 spells CASSLDRFEKLFF. Written as DNA, the CDR3 is TGCGCCAGCAGCTTAGACAGATTTGAAAAACTGTTTTTT.

The sample holds one count of this clone. In DNA form, the CDR3 reads TGCGCCAGCAAGGAGCGTCCAAGCTCCTACAATGAGCAGTTCTTC. Translating gives CASKERPSSYNEQFF. The V and J genes are TRBV10-2 and TRBJ2-1; no firm D call. Germline CDR1 is WSHSY and CDR2 is SAAADI. This CDR3 region has 15 residues. Deletions cut 7 bases from V and 0 bases from J, with 13 bases between.

The chain is built from TRBV6-5 and TRBJ2-7; D not resolved. The germline V gene encodes CDR1 MNHEY and CDR2 SVGAGI. Trimming took off 6 bases at V and 2 bases at J, with 14 bases between the two ends. The length of the CDR3 is 14 residues. CDR3: CASRASTSPYEQYF. The CDR3 DNA follows: TGTGCCAGCAGGGCTTCGACTTCACCCTACGAGCAGTACTTC.

The V and J genes are TRBV21-1 and TRBJ2-5; whether TRBD2, the table's D call, matches the DNA was not checked. TRBV21-1 is listed as a pseudogene. The CDR3 runs 13 residues. The CDR3 DNA reads TGTGCCAGCAGCAAAGGTCGCGAGGAGACCCAGTACTTC. Its translation: CASSKGREETQYF.

This chain joins TRBV28 and TRBJ1-2; 7 positions match TRBD1. The ends lost 6 bases at V and 5 bases at J; junction bases unmatched: 12. CDR1 and CDR2 from the germline V gene are MDHEN and SYDVKM. The length of the CDR3 is 15 residues. The CDR3 region is CASRGPGQPIYGYTF. CDR3 sequence (DNA): TGTGCCAGCAGGGGACCGGGACAGCCAATTTATGGCTACACCTTC.

This sequence joins TRBV6-5 and TRBJ2-1; 7 bases align to TRBD2. The CDR3 loop spans 13 amino acids. Losses at the gene ends were 10 bases for V and 8 bases for J; bases not matched to a gene: 11. The germline CDR1 and CDR2 sequences are MNHEY and SVGAGI. CDR3 nucleotide sequence: TGTGCCACCTCTCGGACTAGAGATCATGAGCAGTTCTTC. Translated: CATSRTRDHEQFF.

This clone has only one observation. The V gene is TRBV6-5, the J gene TRBJ2-3, with 7 bases identical to TRBD2. The CDR3 contains 14 residues. After removal of 8 bases from V and 3 bases from J, the junction contained 8 bases not matched to a gene. The germline V gene encodes CDR1 MNHEY and CDR2 SVGAGI. CDR3 DNA: TGTGCCAGCGGACTAGGGCAGGCGACAGATACGCAGTATTTT. It yields the protein CASGLGQATDTQYF.

The chain carries TRBV27 and TRBJ2-7; TRBD2 agrees at 8 bases. Germline CDR1 is MNHEY and CDR2 is SMNVEV (reference sequence). V shed 6 bases, J shed 0 bases, and the junction held 13 bases outside the gene matches. This CDR3 region has 17 residues. CDR3 region: CASRGSGRGHLSYEQYF. CDR3 sequence (DNA): TGTGCCAGCAGAGGGAGCGGGAGAGGACATCTCTCCTACGAGCAGTACTTC.

The chain recombines TRBV6-5 with TRBJ1-4, with D uncertain. The length of the CDR3 is 15 residues. The V end lost 0 bases, the J end lost 7 bases, and 12 bases lay between the germline ends. Per germline, CDR1 MNHEY and CDR2 SVGAGI. The CDR3 DNA follows: TGTGCCAGCAGTTACTCAGGTGGTTCGGGTGAAAAACTGTTTTTT. It specifies CASSYSGGSGEKLFF.

This chain links TRBV19 with TRBJ1-4, with D possibly matching TRBD1 (6 bases). V lost 5 bases and J 8 bases, leaving 9 bases between the germline ends. Germline V gene data show CDR1 as LNHDA and CDR2 as SQIVND (reference sequence). The CDR3 spans 12 residues. CDR3 in DNA: TGTGCCAGTAGTCACGACAGGGAAAAACTGTTTTTT. It specifies CASSHDREKLFF.

J is TRBJ2-7 and V is TRBV20-1, with 11 bases matching TRBD1. J was trimmed by 4 bases and V by 3 bases; bases with no gene match: 11. The length of the CDR3 is 16 residues. Germline V gene sequence: CDR1 DFQATT, CDR2 SNEGSKA (reference sequence). The CDR3 DNA sequence: TGCAGTGCTAGTGAAGGGACAGGGGGGCCCCCTTACGAGCAGTACTTC. Its translation is CSASEGTGGPPYEQYF.

The chain combines TRBV27 with TRBJ1-2, with D unclear. Germline-derived CDR1 and CDR2 are MNHEY and SMNVEV (reference sequence). Trimming removed 6 bases from V and 4 bases from J, with 21 bases in between. The CDR3 is made up of 16 amino acids. The CDR3 region is CASRNTAGALIYGYTF. The CDR3 DNA is TGTGCCAGCAGGAATACTGCGGGCGCTTTGATCTATGGCTACACCTTC.

V gene TRBV4-1 combines with J gene TRBJ1-4; 8 bases map to TRBD1. The CDR3 contains 15 residues. Germline V lookup: CDR1 MGHRA, CDR2 YSYEKL. J lost 8 bases, V lost 0 bases, and 5 bases had no gene match. CDR3 loop: CASSQDSGGWEKLFF. The CDR3 bases are TGCGCCAGCAGCCAAGATTCAGGGGGCTGGGAAAAACTGTTTTTT.

Worth noting for this clone: The sample holds other DNA sequences that translate to the same CDR3. The chain recombines TRBV30 with TRBJ1-5; D possibly corresponds to TRBD1 (6 bases). This CDR3 has 13 residues. Germline V gene sequence: CDR1 GTSNPN, CDR2 SVGIG (reference sequence). V was trimmed by 5 bases and J by 0 bases, leaving 8 bases between them. CDR3 nucleotides: TGTGCCTGGTCGGACAGTAGCAATCAGCCCCAGCATTTT. This codes for CAWSDSSNQPQHF.

The J gene is TRBJ2-3, the V gene TRBV15; 7 bases line up with TRBD1. The CDR3 loop spans 15 amino acids. Unmatched junction bases numbered 4, after V lost 0 bases and J lost 4 bases. Germline V gene data show CDR1 as LNHNV and CDR2 as YYDKDF (reference sequence). The CDR3 DNA is TGTGCCACCAGCAGAGATGGCGACAGGGCAGATACGCAGTATTTT. As protein: CATSRDGDRADTQYF.

The chain combines TRBV28 with TRBJ2-5; perhaps TRBD1 as D (5 bases). The V gene's germline CDR1 is MDHEN and CDR2 SYDVKM. Trimming stripped 5 bases from V and 2 bases from J, with 12 bases between. The CDR3 is 14 residues long. The CDR3 DNA reads as TGTGCCAGCAGTCAGGCGACAGTTCAAGAGACCCAGTACTTC. Amino acids: CASSQATVQETQYF.

The V and J genes are TRBV5-1 and TRBJ2-3; TRBD2 matches 9 bases. V shed 2 bases, J shed 0 bases, and the junction held 1 base outside the gene matches. This CDR3 region has 15 residues. The germline gives CDR1 SGHRS, CDR2 YFSETQ. CDR3 coding DNA: TGCGCCAGCAGCTTCGGACTAGCGAGCACAGATACGCAGTATTTT. It yields the protein CASSFGLASTDTQYF. Filled out from reference TRBV5-1 and TRBJ2-3, the complete variable domain reads KAGVTQTPRYLIKTRGQQVTLSCSPISGHRSVSWYQQTPGQGLQFLFEYFSETQRNKGNFPGRFSGRQFSNSRSEMNVSTLELGDSALYLCASSFGLASTDTQYFGPGTRLTVL.

The chain links TRBV5-4 to TRBJ2-1, with TRBD2 as a possible D gene (6 bases). V lost 2 bases, J lost 5 bases, and 20 bases lay in between. Germline V CDR1 and CDR2: SGHNT, YYREEE (reference sequence). The CDR3 contains 17 residues. CDR3 loop: CASSFHSGPLGNNEQFF. The CDR3 DNA reads TGTGCCAGCAGCTTTCACAGCGGGCCCTTGGGGAACAATGAGCAGTTCTTC.

This chain links TRBV7-8 with TRBJ2-3, with D possibly TRBD2 on 6 matching bases. The CDR3 runs to 14 residues. Germline loops: CDR1 SGHVS, CDR2 FQNEAQ. Deletions cut 5 bases from V and 6 bases from J, with 15 bases between. Written as DNA, the CDR3 is TGTGCCAGCAGCGCGCGACTAGAAACGGATACGCAGTATTTT. This sequence encodes CASSARLETDTQYF.

In DNA form, the CDR3 reads TGTGCCAGTAGTATAGGCGGGATTGGGAACATTCAGTACTTC. The encoded protein is CASSIGGIGNIQYF. The chain combines TRBV19 with TRBJ2-4, with a weak D call TRBD2 (6 bases). CDR1 is LNHDA and CDR2 is SQIVND in the germline V gene (reference sequence). The CDR3 is 14 amino acids. V dropped 1 base and J dropped 7 bases, with 11 bases sitting between them.

This clone was counted a single time. The chain recombines TRBV6-4 with TRBJ1-2; 9 bases align to TRBD1. CDR1 is MRHNA, CDR2 SNTAGT, per germline. Trimming at V came to 6 bases and at J to 4 bases, leaving 6 bases not matched to a gene. The CDR3 has 14 amino acids. CDR3 sequence (DNA): TGTGCCAGCAGACAGGGGGCCTCCTCCTATGGCTACACCTTC. Encoded protein: CASRQGASSYGYTF.

The chain recombines TRBV7-2 with TRBJ2-6, with D unclear. Trimming pared 0 bases from V and 1 base from J, leaving 4 bases between. There are 15 residues in the CDR3. The V gene's germline CDR1 is SGHTA and CDR2 FQGNSA. CDR3 protein: CASSLALSGANVLTF. As DNA, the CDR3 is TGTGCCAGCAGCTTAGCACTGTCTGGGGCCAACGTCCTGACTTTC.

The chain has TRBV24-1 and TRBJ1-1; 9 bases agree with TRBD1. The CDR3 length is 15 residues. Germline trimming cut 2 bases from V and 6 bases from J; bases unmatched to any gene: 6. Germline V gene sequence: CDR1 KGHDR, CDR2 SFDVKD. The CDR3 spells CATSDSTGGSSEAFF. Written as DNA, the CDR3 is TGTGCCACCAGTGATTCGACAGGGGGGTCGTCTGAAGCTTTCTTT.

The J gene is TRBJ1-2, the V gene TRBV15, with D tentatively TRBD1 (5 bases). The CDR3 totals 16 residues. V was pared by 5 bases and J by 5 bases, with 21 bases between. Germline CDR1 reads LNHNV; CDR2 reads YYDKDF (reference sequence). CDR3 amino acids: CATSARDSYEGYGYTF. For the CDR3, the DNA is TGTGCCACCAGCGCCCGGGACTCCTATGAGGGTTATGGCTACACCTTC.

This clone was picked up a small number of times. The V and J genes are TRBV4-3 and TRBJ1-2; 8 nucleotides align to TRBD1. The CDR3 totals 15 residues. Germline trimming cut 0 bases from V and 3 bases from J; bases unmatched to any gene: 3. CDR1 is LGHNA and CDR2 is YSLEER in the germline V gene. CDR3 loop: CASSQDRTGHYGYTF. In DNA, the CDR3 is TGCGCCAGCAGCCAAGATCGGACAGGGCACTATGGCTACACCTTC.